Detailed here is one T cell receptor beta chain. The antigen is unknown. This entry comes from a study of graft-versus-host responses after intestinal transplantation. Sequenced by immunoSEQ multiplex PCR; TCRdb stores in-frame clones only, minus some. The sample lists tens of thousands of clones, roughly nine tenths occurring once. The CDR3 loop spans 14 amino acids. The trim removed 0 bases at V and 5 bases at J, leaving 3 bases unmatched. The germline V gene has CDR1 MNHEY and CDR2 SMNVEV (reference sequence). Study-level results: Elevated graft-versus-host to host-versus-graft clonal ratios in allografts were recorded for patients with graft-donor T cell macrochimerism.

The J gene is TRBJ2-5, the V gene TRBV27, with TRBD1 identical over 7 bases. Sequencing used unstimulated CD8+ T cells sorted from spleen or lymph node cells, obtained before intestinal transplant. The TCR originated in a human donor who received an intestinal transplant. CDR3 sequence (DNA): TGTGCCAGCAGTTTATCCAGGGGGTGGGAGACCCAGTACTTC. Its protein is CASSLSRGWETQYF.